This T cell receptor (beta chain) was observed in a study of shared clonotypes between healthy human individuals. Study-wide background: CD4 naive and memory got three plates each, CD8 naive two, CD8 memory one.

In the authors' methods: Junction-only immunoSEQ data arrived without quality scores, meaning filtering differed. Generated by immunoSEQ multiplex PCR, the TCRdb table keeps only in-frame clones and is missing some. That table is the source of V, J and clone size, and D and trimming were worked out from the DNA. The sample carries around 2,000,000 clones, just over 90% recorded once. As regards this clone: The target antigen is unknown.

The germline gives CDR1 LGHNA, CDR2 YSLEER. There are 15 residues in the CDR3. Trimming at V came to 3 bases and at J to 1 base, leaving 4 bases not matched to a gene. In the naive CD8 group, cells lacked CD45RO and were positively selected for CCR7, so terminally differentiated effector memory CD45RA+ cells were left out. General study results and limits: What naive subsets generally showed was a larger estimated richness than memory subsets showed. Four donors held approximately 5% of naive CD4 clonotypes in common.

The V and J genes are TRBV4-3 and TRBJ2-5; 8 nucleotides align to TRBD2. The source is a man in his late teens or twenties in good health. Some clones in this sample may be carry-over from other donors' samples. What was sequenced was naive CD8+ T cells from PBMCs. The CDR3 is CASSHSTSAQETQYF. CDR3 in DNA: TGCGCCAGCAGCCATTCGACTAGCGCCCAAGAGACCCAGTACTTC.